This note documents a single TCR beta chain sequence. What it recognizes is unknown. This sample is part of a study of cytomegalovirus exposure and HLA in healthy donors. Points from the study as a whole: The productive fraction for most TCR beta V segments was about 90% or about 30% in an earlier analysis. Donors were assumed by presence/absence analyses to have roughly uniform sequencing depth.

PCR was performed using 60 Vbeta and 13 Jbeta primers. Method: immunoSEQ multiplex PCR; TCRdb's copy keeps in-frame clones and lacks some. The sample shows 100,000 or so clones, about 75% of them seen only once. Specimen: PBMCs. This TCR was recovered from a man between 25 and 39 years old in good health and CMV-seropositive.

CDR3 in DNA: TGTGCCAGTAGTCGAGGACAGGGGATCTCTGGGGCCAACGTCCTGACTTTC. It encodes CASSRGQGISGANVLTF. V and J are TRBV19 and TRBJ2-6; 9 bases are shared with TRBD1. The CDR3 consists of 17 residues. V gave up 5 bases and J gave up 0 bases; unmatched junction bases: 5. Looked up from germline, CDR1 is LNHDA and CDR2 is SQIVND (reference sequence). Based on the CDR3 plus reference TRBV19 and TRBJ2-6, the full variable domain is DGGITQSPKYLFRKEGQNVTLSCEQNLNHDAMYWYRQDPGQGLRLIYYSQIVNDFQKGDIAEGYSVSREKKESFPLTVTSAQKNPTAFYLCASSRGQGISGANVLTFGAGSRLTVL.